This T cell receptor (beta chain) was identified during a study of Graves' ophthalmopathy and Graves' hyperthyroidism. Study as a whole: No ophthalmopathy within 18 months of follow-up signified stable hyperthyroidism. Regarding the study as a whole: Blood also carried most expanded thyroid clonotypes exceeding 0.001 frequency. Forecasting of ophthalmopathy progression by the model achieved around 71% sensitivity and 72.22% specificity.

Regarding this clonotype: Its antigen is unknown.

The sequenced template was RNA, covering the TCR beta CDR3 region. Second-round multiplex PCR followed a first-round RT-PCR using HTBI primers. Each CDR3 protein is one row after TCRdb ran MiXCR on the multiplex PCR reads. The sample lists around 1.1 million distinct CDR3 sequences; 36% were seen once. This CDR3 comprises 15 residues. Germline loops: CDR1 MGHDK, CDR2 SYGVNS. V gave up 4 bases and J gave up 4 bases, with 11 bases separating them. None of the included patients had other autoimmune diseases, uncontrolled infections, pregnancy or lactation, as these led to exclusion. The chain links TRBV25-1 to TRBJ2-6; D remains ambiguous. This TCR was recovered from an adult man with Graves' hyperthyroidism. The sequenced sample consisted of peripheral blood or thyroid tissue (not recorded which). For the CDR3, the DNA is TGTGCCAGCAGTGCTAGAACGTCGGGGGCCAACGTCCTGACTTTC. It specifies CASSARTSGANVLTF.